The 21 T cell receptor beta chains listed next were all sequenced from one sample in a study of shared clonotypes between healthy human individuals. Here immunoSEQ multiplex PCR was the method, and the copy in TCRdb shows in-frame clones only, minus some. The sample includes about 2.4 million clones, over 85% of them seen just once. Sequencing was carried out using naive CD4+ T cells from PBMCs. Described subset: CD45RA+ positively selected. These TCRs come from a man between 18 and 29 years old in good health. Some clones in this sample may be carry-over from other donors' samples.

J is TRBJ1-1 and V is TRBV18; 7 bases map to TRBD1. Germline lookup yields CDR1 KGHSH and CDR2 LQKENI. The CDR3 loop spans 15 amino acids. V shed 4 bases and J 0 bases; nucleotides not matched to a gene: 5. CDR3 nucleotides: TGTGCCAGCTCACAGATGGGACAGCTGAACACTGAAGCTTTCTTT. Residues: CASSQMGQLNTEAFF.

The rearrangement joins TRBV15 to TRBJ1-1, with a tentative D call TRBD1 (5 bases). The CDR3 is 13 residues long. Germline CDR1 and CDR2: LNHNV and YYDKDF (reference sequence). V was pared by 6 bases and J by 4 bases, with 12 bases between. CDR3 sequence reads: CATRGPRGTEAFF. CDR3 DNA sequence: TGTGCCACCAGGGGGCCAAGAGGCACTGAAGCTTTCTTT.

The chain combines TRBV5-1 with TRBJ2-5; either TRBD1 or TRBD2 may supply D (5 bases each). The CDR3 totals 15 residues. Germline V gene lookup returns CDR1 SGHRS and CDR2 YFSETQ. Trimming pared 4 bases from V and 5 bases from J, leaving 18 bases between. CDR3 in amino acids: CASSRDGTASETQYF. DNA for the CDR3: TGCGCCAGCAGCAGGGATGGGACCGCCTCGGAGACCCAGTACTTC.

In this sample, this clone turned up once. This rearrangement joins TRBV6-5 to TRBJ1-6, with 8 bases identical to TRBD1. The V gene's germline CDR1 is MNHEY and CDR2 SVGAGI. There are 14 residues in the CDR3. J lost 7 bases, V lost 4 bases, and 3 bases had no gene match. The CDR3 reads CASSSRGQNSPLHF. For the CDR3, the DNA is TGTGCCAGCAGTTCCAGGGGGCAGAATTCACCCCTCCACTTT.

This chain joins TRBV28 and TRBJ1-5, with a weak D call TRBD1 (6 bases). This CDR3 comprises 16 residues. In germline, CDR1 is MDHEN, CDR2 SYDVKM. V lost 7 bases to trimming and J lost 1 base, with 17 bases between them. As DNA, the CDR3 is TGTGCCAGCACCGGAGGGGGAGTGGTCAGCAATCAGCCCCAGCATTTT. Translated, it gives CASTGGGVVSNQPQHF. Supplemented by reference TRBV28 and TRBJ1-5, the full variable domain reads DVKVTQSSRYLVKRTGEKVFLECVQDMDHENMFWYRQDPGLGLRLIYFSYDVKMKEKGDIPEGYSVSREKKERFSLILESASTNQTSMYLCASTGGGVVSNQPQHFGDGTRLSIL.

As DNA, the CDR3 is TGTGCCAGTACCCAATTCGCCCGAACCCCTAACTATGGCTACACCTTC. Protein product: CASTQFARTPNYGYTF. V gene TRBV19 combines with J gene TRBJ1-2; D is unclear. CDR1 and CDR2 (germline): LNHDA, SQIVND (reference sequence). The CDR3 sequence is 16 residues long. Trimming pared 7 bases from V and 0 bases from J, leaving 18 bases between.

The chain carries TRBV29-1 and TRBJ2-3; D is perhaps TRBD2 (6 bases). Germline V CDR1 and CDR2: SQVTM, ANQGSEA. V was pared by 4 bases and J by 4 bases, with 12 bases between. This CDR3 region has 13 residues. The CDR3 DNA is TGCAGCGTTGCCGGGACTCTGGCAGATACGCAGTATTTT. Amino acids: CSVAGTLADTQYF.

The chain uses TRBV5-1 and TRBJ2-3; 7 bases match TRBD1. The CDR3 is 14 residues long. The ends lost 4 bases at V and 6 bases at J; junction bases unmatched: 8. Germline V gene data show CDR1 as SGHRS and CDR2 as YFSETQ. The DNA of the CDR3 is TGCGCCAGCAGCCAGACAGGGTCGGGGGATACGCAGTATTTT. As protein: CASSQTGSGDTQYF.

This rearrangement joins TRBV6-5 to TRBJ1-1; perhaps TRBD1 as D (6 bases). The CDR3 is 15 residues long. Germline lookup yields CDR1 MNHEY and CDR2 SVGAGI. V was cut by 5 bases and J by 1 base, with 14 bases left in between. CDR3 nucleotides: TGTGCCAGCAGTCCTACAGGGCGACAGAACACTGAAGCTTTCTTT. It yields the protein CASSPTGRQNTEAFF.

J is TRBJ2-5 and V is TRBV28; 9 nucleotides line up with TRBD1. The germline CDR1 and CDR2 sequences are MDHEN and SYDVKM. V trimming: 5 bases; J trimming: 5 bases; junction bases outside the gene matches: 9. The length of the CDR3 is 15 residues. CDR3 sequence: CASSPPGQGWETQYF. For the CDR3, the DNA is TGTGCCAGCAGTCCCCCCGGACAGGGGTGGGAGACCCAGTACTTC.

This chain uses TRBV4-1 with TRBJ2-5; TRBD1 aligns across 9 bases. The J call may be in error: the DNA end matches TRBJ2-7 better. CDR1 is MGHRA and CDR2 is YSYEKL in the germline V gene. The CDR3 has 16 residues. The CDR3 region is CASSQAVTGGSYEQYF. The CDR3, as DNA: TGCGCCAGCAGCCAGGCCGTGACAGGGGGCTCCTACGAGCAGTACTTC.

The CDR3 sequence is CASSRGYSGNTIYF. The CDR3 region has the DNA TGTGCCAGCAGCCGCGGTTACTCTGGAAACACCATATATTTT. The rearrangement joins TRBV28 to TRBJ1-3; no reliable D call. With 6 bases removed from V and 0 bases from J, the gap between germline ends came to 9 bases. Germline CDR1 is MDHEN and CDR2 is SYDVKM. The CDR3 covers 14 residues.

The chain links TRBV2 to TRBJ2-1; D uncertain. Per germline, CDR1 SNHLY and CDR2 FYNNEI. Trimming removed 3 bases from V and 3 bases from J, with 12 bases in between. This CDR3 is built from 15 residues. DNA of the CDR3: TGTGCCAGCAGTGAGAGGCGGAACAGCTACAATGAGCAGTTCTTC. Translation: CASSERRNSYNEQFF.

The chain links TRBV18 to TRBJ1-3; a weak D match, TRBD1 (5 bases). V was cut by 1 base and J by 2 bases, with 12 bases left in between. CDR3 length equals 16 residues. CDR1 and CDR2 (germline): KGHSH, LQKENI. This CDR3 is CASSPQFGGPGNTIYF. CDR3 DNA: TGTGCCAGCTCACCACAATTCGGGGGTCCTGGAAACACCATATATTTT.

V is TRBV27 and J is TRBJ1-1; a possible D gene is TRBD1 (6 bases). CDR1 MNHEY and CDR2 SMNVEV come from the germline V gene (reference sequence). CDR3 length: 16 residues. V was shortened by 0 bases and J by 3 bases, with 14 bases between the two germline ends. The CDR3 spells CASSLSTGTRDTEAFF. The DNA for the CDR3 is TGTGCCAGCAGTTTATCGACCGGGACAAGAGACACTGAAGCTTTCTTT.

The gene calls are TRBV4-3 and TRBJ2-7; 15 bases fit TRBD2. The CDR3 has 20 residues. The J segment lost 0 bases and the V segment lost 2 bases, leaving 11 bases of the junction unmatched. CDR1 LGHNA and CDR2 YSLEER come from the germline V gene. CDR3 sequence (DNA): TGCGCCAGCAGCCAAAAAGGAGGGACTAGCGGGAGGTCCCTCTCCTACGAGCAGTACTTC. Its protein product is CASSQKGGTSGRSLSYEQYF.

CDR3 residues: CASSFFPTWRAEADTQYF. In DNA, the CDR3 is TGTGCCAGCAGTTTTTTCCCTACGTGGAGGGCCGAAGCAGATACGCAGTATTTT. This chain uses TRBV2 with TRBJ2-3; tentatively, D is TRBD2 (6 bases). This CDR3 spans 18 amino acids. CDR1 is SNHLY, CDR2 FYNNEI, per germline. V was clipped by 5 bases and J by 4 bases, with 25 bases between them.

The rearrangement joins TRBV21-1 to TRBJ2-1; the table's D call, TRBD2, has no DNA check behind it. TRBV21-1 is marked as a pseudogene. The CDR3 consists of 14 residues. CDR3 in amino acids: CASSRSGRGYEQFF. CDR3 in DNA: TGTGCCAGCAGCCGTAGCGGGAGGGGCTATGAGCAGTTCTTC.

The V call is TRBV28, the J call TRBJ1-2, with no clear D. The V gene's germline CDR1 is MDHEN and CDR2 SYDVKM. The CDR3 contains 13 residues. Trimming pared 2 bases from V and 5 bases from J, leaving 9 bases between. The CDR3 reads CASSLNRAYGYTF. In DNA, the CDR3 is TGTGCCAGCAGTTTAAACAGAGCTTATGGCTACACCTTC.

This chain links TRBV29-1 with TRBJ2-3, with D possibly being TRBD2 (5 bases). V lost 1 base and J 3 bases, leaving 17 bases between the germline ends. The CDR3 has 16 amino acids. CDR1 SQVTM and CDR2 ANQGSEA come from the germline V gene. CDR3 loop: CSVEGLSVGATDTQYF. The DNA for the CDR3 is TGCAGCGTTGAAGGCCTTTCGGTGGGAGCTACAGATACGCAGTATTTT.

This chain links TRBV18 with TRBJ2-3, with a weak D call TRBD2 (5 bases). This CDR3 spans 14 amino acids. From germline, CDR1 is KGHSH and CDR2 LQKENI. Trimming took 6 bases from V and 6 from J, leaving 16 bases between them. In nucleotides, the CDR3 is TGTGCCAGCTCCCCCCCCGGGGTCCCGGATACGCAGTATTTT. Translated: CASSPPGVPDTQYF. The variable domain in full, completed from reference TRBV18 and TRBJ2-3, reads NAGVMQNPRHLVRRRGQEARLRCSPMKGHSHVYWYRQLPEEGLKFMVYLQKENIIDESGMPKERFSAEFPKEGPSILRIQQVVRGDSAAYFCASSPPGVPDTQYFGPGTRLTVL.